Listed here are 26 T cell receptor beta chains from one sample, sequenced in a study of graft-versus-host responses after intestinal transplantation. The protocol was immunoSEQ multiplex PCR, while the TCRdb copy is restricted to in-frame clones and leaves out a portion. The sample contains over 100,000 clones, roughly 93% of which appear only once. Their cognate antigens are unknown. This specimen was unstimulated CD4+ T cells sorted from spleen or lymph node cells, taken before intestinal transplant. These TCRs come from a human donor who received an intestinal transplant.

This chain uses TRBV18 with TRBJ2-7, with 9 bases identical to TRBD1. The CDR3 consists of 15 residues. Germline CDR1 and CDR2: KGHSH and LQKENI. V dropped 5 bases and J dropped 3; count of bases not matched to a gene: 8. In DNA, the CDR3 is TGTGCCAGCTCAGCGCCGGGACAGGGATACTACGAGCAGTACTTC. Its translation is CASSAPGQGYYEQYF.

The chain employs TRBV7-3 and TRBJ2-1; no reliable D call. Trimming stripped 5 bases from V and 15 bases from J, with 23 bases between. The CDR3 spans 14 residues. CDR1 and CDR2 from the germline V gene are SGHTA and FQGTGA. CDR3 sequence reads: CASSGEQYSSPRFF. CDR3 nucleotide sequence: TGTGCCAGCAGCGGAGAACAGTACAGTTCCCCGCGGTTCTTC. Combining the CDR3 with reference TRBV7-3 and TRBJ2-1 gives the whole variable domain GAGVSQTPSNKVTEKGKYVELRCDPISGHTALYWYRQSLGQGPEFLIYFQGTGAADDSGLPNDRFFAVRPEGSVSTLKIQRTERGDSAVYLCASSGEQYSSPRFFGPGTRLTVL.

The chain is built from TRBV5-1 and TRBJ1-5; TRBD1 is a possible D gene (5 bases). V lost 7 bases and J 1 base, leaving 9 bases between the germline ends. Germline CDR1 and CDR2: SGHRS and YFSETQ. The length of the CDR3 is 13 residues. The CDR3 protein is CASGGGSNQPQHF. In DNA, the CDR3 is TGCGCCAGCGGTGGGGGGAGCAATCAGCCCCAGCATTTT.

The chain carries TRBV5-1 and TRBJ1-1; D call uncertain. This CDR3 contains 16 residues. The germline V gene has CDR1 SGHRS and CDR2 YFSETQ. V was pared by 1 base and J by 10 bases, with 23 bases between. The chain's CDR3 is CASSLNPARTFLGAFF. For the CDR3, the DNA is TGCGCCAGCAGCTTGAATCCCGCTCGGACCTTTCTTGGAGCTTTCTTT.

The rearrangement joins TRBV5-1 to TRBJ1-4; 9 nucleotides line up with TRBD1. Germline V gene sequence: CDR1 SGHRS, CDR2 YFSETQ. V shed 0 bases, J shed 4 bases, and the junction held 7 bases outside the gene matches. This CDR3 spans 17 amino acids. CDR3 DNA sequence: TGCGCCAGCAGCTTGGTGGGGACAGGGTCACGTAATGAAAAACTGTTTTTT. This encodes CASSLVGTGSRNEKLFF.

The chain has TRBV6-1 and TRBJ1-2; D unclear. The CDR3 is made up of 13 amino acids. V shed 7 bases and J shed 8 bases, with 17 bases lying between them. Germline-derived CDR1 and CDR2 are MNHNS and SASEGT. CDR3 sequence: CASTPHFSNGYTF. The DNA of the CDR3 is TGTGCCAGCACTCCACATTTTTCAAACGGCTACACCTTC.

The chain combines TRBV5-1 with TRBJ2-1; 8 bases are shared with TRBD2. CDR3 length: 20 residues. Germline V gene sequence: CDR1 SGHRS, CDR2 YFSETQ. Trimming removed 4 bases from V and 0 bases from J; junction bases left unmatched: 18. The CDR3 DNA follows: TGCGCCAGCAGCCGGGAGGGTTGGCGGAGCTATAACCTCTCCTACAATGAGCAGTTCTTC. Translating gives CASSREGWRSYNLSYNEQFF.

This rearrangement joins TRBV6-5 to TRBJ1-1; possible D gene TRBD1, 5 bases. The CDR3 is made up of 14 amino acids. Germline CDR1 and CDR2: MNHEY and SVGAGI. V shed 2 bases and J shed 5 bases, with 12 bases lying between them. The CDR3 sequence is CASSYRDRGTEAFF. CDR3 nucleotides: TGTGCCAGCAGTTACAGGGATAGGGGAACTGAAGCTTTCTTT.

The chain is built from TRBV30 and TRBJ1-4; D not certain. The V end was cut by 0 bases, the J end by 8 bases, with 4 bases between. Germline CDR1 is GTSNPN and CDR2 is SVGIG (reference sequence). The CDR3 runs 11 residues. The CDR3 is CAWSVLEKLFF. The CDR3 region has the DNA TGTGCCTGGAGTGTATTGGAAAAACTGTTTTTT.

This chain links TRBV6-1 with TRBJ2-7; tentative D call: TRBD1 (5 bases). The CDR3 spans 11 residues. In germline, CDR1 is MNHNS, CDR2 SASEGT. V was clipped by 8 bases and J by 3 bases, with 8 bases between them. The CDR3 region is CASGRDYEQYF. In DNA, the CDR3 is TGTGCCAGCGGCAGGGACTACGAGCAGTACTTC.

V usage is TRBV10-1 and J usage is TRBJ2-7, with D unresolved. Germline CDR1 is WNHNN and CDR2 is SYGVQD (reference sequence). V was clipped by 0 bases and J by 0 bases, with 6 bases between them. CDR3 length: 14 amino acids. The DNA for the CDR3 is TGCGCCAGCAGTGAGTCGCAGTACTCCTACGAGCAGTACTTC. Encoded protein: CASSESQYSYEQYF.

The chain carries TRBV28 and TRBJ2-2; D is unresolved. Trimming removed 5 bases at V and 5 bases at J, with 6 bases between. CDR1 is MDHEN, CDR2 SYDVKM, per germline. The CDR3 extends over 12 amino acids. The CDR3 loop reads CASSGATGELFF. For the CDR3, the DNA is TGTGCCAGCAGTGGCGCAACCGGGGAGCTGTTTTTT.

This chain uses TRBV5-1 with TRBJ2-1; the match to TRBD2 covers 8 bases. Looked up from germline, CDR1 is SGHRS and CDR2 is YFSETQ. The CDR3 consists of 14 residues. V was pared by 0 bases and J by 8 bases, with 4 bases of the junction left unmatched. The CDR3 loop is CASSLEAGVDEQFF. In nucleotides, the CDR3 is TGCGCCAGCAGCTTGGAAGCGGGAGTCGATGAGCAGTTCTTC.

The rearrangement uses TRBV19 and TRBJ1-1; a possible D gene is TRBD1 (5 bases). With 3 bases removed from V and 1 base from J, the gap between germline ends came to 12 bases. CDR3 size: 15 residues. The germline V gene has CDR1 LNHDA and CDR2 SQIVND (reference sequence). CDR3 sequence (DNA): TGTGCCAGTAGTATGGTAAGGACACGGAACACTGAAGCTTTCTTT. As protein: CASSMVRTRNTEAFF.

The rearrangement links TRBV6-1 to TRBJ1-5, with D tentatively TRBD1 (5 bases). CDR3 length: 15 residues. Germline V gene sequence: CDR1 MNHNS, CDR2 SASEGT. The ends were cut back, 2 bases at V and 5 bases at J, with 13 bases in the middle. This CDR3 reads CASSEKRTFYQPQHF. The CDR3 DNA reads as TGTGCCAGCAGTGAAAAACGGACATTTTATCAGCCCCAGCATTTT.

J is TRBJ2-1 and V is TRBV14; D remains ambiguous. Between the trimmed V and J ends, which lost 1 base and 3 bases, there was a span of 16 bases. Germline assignment: CDR1 SGHDN and CDR2 FVKESK. This CDR3 is built from 17 residues. Here the CDR3 reads CASSQGAGYMSYNEQFF. CDR3 bases: TGTGCCAGCAGCCAAGGGGCTGGGTACATGAGCTACAATGAGCAGTTCTTC.

The rearrangement uses TRBV20-1 and TRBJ2-7, with D possibly matching TRBD2 (5 bases). Trimming left V 6 bases short and J 6 bases short, with 12 bases between. The CDR3 length is 11 residues. Germline V gives CDR1 DFQATT, CDR2 SNEGSKA (reference sequence). The CDR3 protein is CSARGYGEQYF. CDR3 coding DNA: TGCAGTGCACGGGGATATGGCGAGCAGTACTTC.

The chain carries TRBV2 and TRBJ2-7; the D gene could be TRBD1 or TRBD2 (5 bases each). This CDR3 spans 16 amino acids. From germline, CDR1 is SNHLY and CDR2 FYNNEI. The V gene lost 11 bases and the J gene lost 7 bases, with 30 bases spanning the gap. CDR3 sequence: CASNPDGGRLLFEQYF. CDR3 nucleotides: TGTGCCTCGAACCCAGATGGGGGACGTTTACTGTTTGAGCAGTACTTC.

The chain couples TRBV19 to TRBJ1-3; D gene unclear. V was shortened by 2 bases and J by 4 bases, with 12 bases between the two germline ends. CDR1 is LNHDA, CDR2 SQIVND, per germline (reference sequence). The CDR3 runs to 15 residues. The chain's CDR3 is CASSIPGRFGNTIYF. In nucleotides, the CDR3 is TGTGCCAGTAGTATACCGGGCAGGTTCGGAAACACCATATATTTT.

For the CDR3, the DNA is TGTGCCAGCAGATCTCCGGGACTATACAATGAGCAGTTCTTC. Residues: CASRSPGLYNEQFF. The chain couples TRBV28 to TRBJ2-1, with 7 bases lining up with TRBD2. The V gene end was trimmed by 6 bases and the J gene end by 4 bases; junction bases not matched to a gene: 6. From germline, CDR1 is MDHEN and CDR2 SYDVKM. CDR3 size: 14 residues.

J is TRBJ1-3 and V is TRBV6-5, with D perhaps matching TRBD1 (6 bases). With 5 bases removed from V and 2 bases from J, the gap between germline ends came to 13 bases. From germline, CDR1 is MNHEY and CDR2 SVGAGI. The CDR3 is made up of 15 amino acids. The CDR3 here is CASSPQGGPGNTIYF. DNA for the CDR3: TGTGCCAGCAGTCCACAAGGGGGGCCTGGAAACACCATATATTTT.

The J gene is TRBJ2-7, the V gene TRBV19, with D perhaps TRBD2 (6 bases). Germline loops: CDR1 LNHDA, CDR2 SQIVND (reference sequence). V was cut by 3 bases and J by 2 bases, with 17 bases left in between. The CDR3 is 16 residues long. Written as DNA, the CDR3 is TGTGCCAGTAGTATCGCTCTCCGCGGGGCGACCTACGAGCAGTACTTC. This translates into CASSIALRGATYEQYF.

The chain uses TRBV10-3 and TRBJ2-7; a possible D gene is TRBD2 (6 bases). From germline, CDR1 is ENHRY and CDR2 SYGVKD. The CDR3 is 14 residues long. V lost 0 bases, J lost 2 bases, and 8 bases lay in between. In nucleotides, the CDR3 is TGTGCCATCAGTGAGTCTAGCGGTCCCTACGAGCAGTACTTC. Its translation is CAISESSGPYEQYF.

For this clone: Other DNA sequences of this sample code for an identical CDR3. The chain carries TRBV18 and TRBJ2-5; D not certain. The V end was cut by 6 bases, the J end by 2 bases, with 4 bases between. CDR1 is KGHSH, CDR2 LQKENI, per germline. The CDR3 runs 11 residues. CDR3 region: CASSPQETQYF. The CDR3 bases are TGTGCCAGCTCCCCTCAAGAGACCCAGTACTTC. Full variable domain (outside the CDR3, taken from reference TRBV18 and TRBJ2-5): NAGVMQNPRHLVRRRGQEARLRCSPMKGHSHVYWYRQLPEEGLKFMVYLQKENIIDESGMPKERFSAEFPKEGPSILRIQQVVRGDSAAYFCASSPQETQYFGPGTRLLVL.

The chain combines TRBV5-6 with TRBJ2-1; 9 bases match TRBD2. The V gene's germline CDR1 is SGHDT and CDR2 YYEEEE. Trimming cost V 1 base and J 4 bases; bases outside gene matches: 6. The CDR3 is 16 residues long. DNA of the CDR3: TGTGCCAGCAGCTTGAGTGGTAGCGGGAGTTACAATGAGCAGTTCTTC. It translates to CASSLSGSGSYNEQFF.

This rearrangement joins TRBV28 to TRBJ2-1; D call uncertain. The length of the CDR3 is 13 residues. Germline CDR1 and CDR2: MDHEN and SYDVKM. The V end was cut by 2 bases, the J end by 7 bases, with 9 bases between. The CDR3 DNA is TGTGCCAGCAGTTTACCCAGTCCGAATGAGCAGTTCTTC. The encoded protein is CASSLPSPNEQFF.